In its sample, the clone carrying this T cell receptor (beta chain) was seen a few times. The antigen remains undetermined. Clones were sequenced by immunoSEQ multiplex PCR, and TCRdb holds only the in-frame ones, with some missing. Of roughly 9,300 clones in the sample, 40% to 65% were seen once. This sample stems from a study of T cell clonotyping in hematopoietic cell transplantation. Study-level results: Pathologically expanded recipient clonotypes increased progressively from day 30 to day 180 as diversity fell. Higher Inverse Simpson Index values in graft donor and pretransplant recipient predicted broader posttransplant TCR diversity. CD4 and CD8 repertoire contributions could not be separated without sorting.

The V gene's germline CDR1 is MGHDK and CDR2 SYGVNS. The germline V and J ends were trimmed by 2 bases and 5 bases, with 15 bases remaining between them. This CDR3 has 15 residues. The chain uses TRBV25-1 and TRBJ1-2; TRBD1 might be the D (5 bases). This sample comprised peripheral blood mononuclear cells, obtained 100 days after allogeneic stem cell transplant. This sequence was found in a female patient in her fifties who had an allogeneic stem cell transplant from an unrelated donor, so the T cells may come from the graft donor. Some clones in this sample may be carry-over from other donors' samples. CDR3 bases: TGTGCCAGCAGTGAAGACAGCGCCCCTAGTTATGGCTACACCTTC. It codes for CASSEDSAPSYGYTF.